This passage covers 13 T cell receptor beta chains from one sample sequenced in a study of blood T cell repertoires in COVID-19. The table came from immunoSEQ multiplex PCR; TCRdb's copy has only in-frame clones and leaves some out. The data contain about 220,000 clones, more than 75% of them seen just once; the ten biggest clones take up approximately 5.6%. Specimen: peripheral blood. The receptors come from a woman in her 70s with COVID-19, enrolled during active disease.

Written as DNA, the CDR3 is TGTGCCAGCAGCGTAGGACTAGCGGGAGTCGGAAACACAGATACGCAGTATTTT. This codes for CASSVGLAGVGNTDTQYF. V and J are TRBV7-2 and TRBJ2-3; 13 nucleotides align to TRBD2. Germline V gene data show CDR1 as SGHTA and CDR2 as FQGNSA. The V and J ends lost 5 bases and 2 bases, in that order; junction bases with no gene match: 10. The CDR3 loop spans 18 amino acids.

A few counts support this clone. V is TRBV3-1 (or the pseudogene TRBV3-2) and J is TRBJ2-7, with TRBD2 as a possible D gene (6 bases). Germline loops: CDR1 LGHDT, CDR2 YNNKEL (reference sequence). The CDR3 length is 14 residues. Trimming stripped 1 base from V and 2 bases from J, with 9 bases between. CDR3 sequence (DNA): TGTGCCAGCAGCCAAGCTGGGAGGCCCTACGAGCAGTACTTC. Its protein is CASSQAGRPYEQYF.

This clone was observed a handful of times. V gene TRBV28 combines with J gene TRBJ1-5; maybe TRBD1 (6 bases). Germline V gene data show CDR1 as MDHEN and CDR2 as SYDVKM. V shed 11 bases and J shed 7 bases, with 15 bases lying between them. The CDR3 spans 12 residues. DNA of the CDR3: TGTGCCGGACAACCTCAGGGGCAGCCCCAGCATTTT. Amino acid sequence: CAGQPQGQPQHF.

This clone occurred a few times. The chain couples TRBV18 to TRBJ1-1; 7 bases map to TRBD1. Germline V gene data show CDR1 as KGHSH and CDR2 as LQKENI. V dropped 7 bases and J dropped 2; count of bases not matched to a gene: 4. The CDR3 is 13 residues long. CDR3 in DNA: TGTGCCAGCTTGGGACAGTTAAACACTGAAGCTTTCTTT. Protein product: CASLGQLNTEAFF. The entire variable domain, with the rest obtained from reference TRBV18 and TRBJ1-1, is as follows: NAGVMQNPRHLVRRRGQEARLRCSPMKGHSHVYWYRQLPEEGLKFMVYLQKENIIDESGMPKERFSAEFPKEGPSILRIQQVVRGDSAAYFCASLGQLNTEAFFGQGTRLTVV.

The chain carries TRBV28 and TRBJ1-2; 8 bases match TRBD1. CDR1 and CDR2 from the germline V gene are MDHEN and SYDVKM. V lost 7 bases to trimming and J lost 7 bases; unmatched junction nucleotides: 17. The CDR3 has 16 amino acids. CDR3: CASIAPGDRPSGGYTF. Here the CDR3 DNA reads TGTGCCAGCATCGCACCCGGGGACAGGCCGTCGGGTGGCTACACCTTC.

V is TRBV28 and J is TRBJ1-4; D gene uncertain. The V and J ends lost 3 bases and 7 bases respectively, with 18 bases between them. The CDR3 length is 16 residues. CDR1 is MDHEN, CDR2 SYDVKM, per germline. CDR3 sequence reads: CASSLPLGARGEKLFF. DNA for the CDR3: TGTGCCAGCAGTTTGCCCCTTGGAGCCAGAGGTGAAAAACTGTTTTTT.

The rearrangement links TRBV2 to TRBJ1-1, with a possible D match to TRBD1 (6 bases). V gave up 6 bases and J gave up 0 bases, with 14 bases separating them. The germline CDR1 and CDR2 sequences are SNHLY and FYNNEI. There are 15 residues in the CDR3. The CDR3 region has the DNA TGTGCCAGCAGCCCACAGGGACTAATGAACACTGAAGCTTTCTTT. The encoded protein is CASSPQGLMNTEAFF.

The chain uses TRBV7-9 and TRBJ2-2, with 9 bases fitting TRBD1. Losses at the gene ends were 4 bases for V and 0 bases for J; bases not matched to a gene: 0. CDR3 length equals 15 residues. Looked up from germline, CDR1 is SEHNR and CDR2 is FQNEAQ (reference sequence). For the CDR3, the DNA is TGTGCCAGCAGCTGGGACAGGGCGAACACCGGGGAGCTGTTTTTT. Its protein is CASSWDRANTGELFF.

V and J are TRBV2 and TRBJ2-1; TRBD1 agrees at 10 bases. V was pared by 1 base and J by 6 bases, with 3 bases of the junction left unmatched. CDR1 and CDR2 (germline): SNHLY, FYNNEI. The CDR3 covers 15 residues. This CDR3 is CASSEGQGARNEQFF. The CDR3 region has the DNA TGTGCCAGCAGTGAAGGACAGGGGGCGCGCAATGAGCAGTTCTTC.

This clone was seen only once. The chain has TRBV5-1 and TRBJ1-1; D gene unclear. V lost 2 bases, J lost 5 bases, and 10 bases lay in between. Germline CDR1 SGHRS, CDR2 YFSETQ. CDR3 length: 13 residues. CDR3 bases: TGCGCCAGCAGCTTTGAGGGAAGAACTGAAGCTTTCTTT. Encoded protein: CASSFEGRTEAFF.

V gene TRBV7-2 combines with J gene TRBJ1-2; D gene uncertain. In germline, CDR1 is SGHTA, CDR2 FQGNSA. V was cut by 2 bases and J by 2 bases, with 15 bases left in between. The CDR3 covers 16 residues. The CDR3 DNA sequence: TGTGCCAGCAGCTTATCCCCGTATGGAGGGAACTATGGCTACACCTTC. Translated, it gives CASSLSPYGGNYGYTF.

This clone was detected once. The chain employs TRBV20-1 and TRBJ2-5; D possibly corresponds to TRBD2 (6 bases). Trimming removed 3 bases from V and 2 bases from J, with 13 bases in between. Germline values: CDR1 DFQATT, CDR2 SNEGSKA (reference sequence). CDR3 length: 14 amino acids. The CDR3 DNA reads as TGCAGTGCTAGTGAGAGGCGGGGTCAAGAGACCCAGTACTTC. Translation: CSASERRGQETQYF.

The chain couples TRBV7-9 to TRBJ1-1; D gene unclear. Trimming removed 2 bases at V and 1 base at J, with 8 bases between. The germline gives CDR1 SEHNR, CDR2 FQNEAQ (reference sequence). This CDR3 has 14 residues. CDR3 sequence (DNA): TGTGCCAGCAGCTTATTAACAGAGAACACTGAAGCTTTCTTT. This encodes CASSLLTENTEAFF.